These 17 T cell receptor beta chains originate from one sample sequenced in a study of Ad26.COV2.S vaccination and SARS-CoV-2 variants. The assay was immunoSEQ multiplex PCR, and TCRdb's table has in-frame clones only and misses some. The sample includes around 320,000 clones, just under 85% of them seen just once. Described treatment: around 19 received Ad26.COV2.S at low or high dose, single or two shots; a few received placebo; per-sample allocation not given. After the first vaccine or placebo injection, samples were drawn on day 63. The material was peripheral blood, obtained in a trial of Ad26.COV2.S vaccine versus placebo. These receptor sequences come from a person between 18 and 65 years old who received the Ad26.COV2.S COVID-19 vaccine or a placebo.

The chain joins TRBV5-4 to TRBJ2-1, with TRBD1 matching 12 bases. Trimming cost V 0 bases and J 5 bases; bases outside gene matches: 3. Germline V gene sequence: CDR1 SGHNT, CDR2 YYREEE (reference sequence). This CDR3 contains 16 residues. The CDR3 is CASSLGGTGGNNEQFF. CDR3 in DNA: TGTGCCAGCAGCTTGGGTGGGACAGGGGGCAACAATGAGCAGTTCTTC.

This rearrangement joins TRBV4-2 to TRBJ1-2, with D hard to call. Trimming removed 0 bases at V and 0 bases at J, with 14 bases between. Germline lookup yields CDR1 LGHNA and CDR2 YNFKEQ. The CDR3 runs to 17 residues. The CDR3, as DNA: TGTGCCAGCAGCCAAGAATTACAGCGAACCTCTAACTATGGCTACACCTTC. Translated: CASSQELQRTSNYGYTF.

The chain has TRBV6-5 and TRBJ1-5; 9 nucleotides match TRBD1. V dropped 5 bases and J dropped 7; count of bases not matched to a gene: 6. In germline, CDR1 is MNHEY, CDR2 SVGAGI. This CDR3 comprises 14 residues. DNA for the CDR3: TGTGCCAGCAGTACGGACAGGGGAGGACAGCCCCAGCATTTT. It translates to CASSTDRGGQPQHF.

The chain employs TRBV2 and TRBJ1-1; tentatively, D is TRBD1 (5 bases). CDR1 is SNHLY, CDR2 FYNNEI, per germline. Trimming took off 2 bases at V and 10 bases at J, with 11 bases between the two ends. CDR3 length: 12 residues. Written as DNA, the CDR3 is TGTGCCAGCAGTGAACAGCGAGGGGCAGCTTTCTTT. It codes for CASSEQRGAAFF.

This chain uses TRBV9 with TRBJ1-6; D gene unclear. Germline-derived CDR1 and CDR2 are SGDLS and YYNGEE. V was cut by 5 bases and J by 3 bases, with 9 bases left in between. The CDR3 is made up of 14 amino acids. Here the CDR3 reads CASRGALYNSPLHF. In nucleotides, the CDR3 is TGTGCCAGCAGGGGAGCTCTCTATAATTCACCCCTCCACTTT.

This clone was seen just once. The CDR3 sequence: CATTGGSRSPQVMEQYF. CDR3 nucleotide sequence: TGTGCCACCACAGGGGGGTCGAGATCGCCCCAAGTAATGGAGCAGTACTTC. The V call is TRBV27, the J call TRBJ2-7; 8 bases are shared with TRBD1. This CDR3 has 17 amino acids. V was pared by 10 bases and J by 7 bases, with 24 bases of the junction left unmatched. Germline assignment: CDR1 MNHEY and CDR2 SMNVEV (reference sequence).

In this sample, this clone turned up a few times. V gene TRBV7-8 combines with J gene TRBJ1-6, with TRBD1 as a possible D gene (5 bases). The CDR3 consists of 16 residues. V lost 1 base, J lost 9 bases, and 16 bases lay in between. Germline-derived CDR1 and CDR2 are SGHVS and FQNEAQ. CDR3 sequence (DNA): TGTGCCAGCAGCTTAGGCGGGGCGGGAGGAGGTTCACCCCTCCACTTT. Amino acid sequence: CASSLGGAGGGSPLHF.

The CDR3 nucleotides are TGTGCCAGCATGACCCCGGGACAGGGTCGGACCTACGAGCAGTACTTC. It codes for CASMTPGQGRTYEQYF. The rearrangement links TRBV28 to TRBJ2-7, with TRBD1 matching 9 bases. CDR1 and CDR2 (germline): MDHEN, SYDVKM. The CDR3 spans 16 residues. V gave up 7 bases and J gave up 2 bases; unmatched junction bases: 12.

The rearrangement joins TRBV15 to TRBJ2-3, with 8 nucleotides matching TRBD2. From germline, CDR1 is LNHNV and CDR2 YYDKDF (reference sequence). The CDR3 extends over 15 amino acids. The junction had 4 bases not matched to a gene; V was cut back by 5 bases and J by 0 bases. CDR3 loop: CATSLSGASTDTQYF. Written as DNA, the CDR3 is TGTGCCACCAGCCTTAGCGGGGCTAGCACAGATACGCAGTATTTT.

This clone has only a few counts. The chain joins TRBV6-1 to TRBJ2-2; 10 nucleotides line up with TRBD1. In germline, CDR1 is MNHNS, CDR2 SASEGT. With V trimmed by 0 bases and J by 8 bases, 9 bases remained unmatched. CDR3 length: 17 residues. The CDR3 is CASSEARDRGLLGELFF. Here the CDR3 DNA reads TGTGCCAGCAGTGAAGCGCGAGACAGGGGGCTTCTTGGGGAGCTGTTTTTT.

The chain couples TRBV6-5 to TRBJ1-1; TRBD1 is a possible D gene (5 bases). The V gene's germline CDR1 is MNHEY and CDR2 SVGAGI. The CDR3 totals 13 residues. V lost 6 bases, J lost 4 bases, and 12 bases lay in between. CDR3 coding DNA: TGTGCCAGCAGGCCGACAGCGGTCACTGAAGCTTTCTTT. It encodes CASRPTAVTEAFF.

The chain combines TRBV6-2 or TRBV6-3 with TRBJ2-7; a possible D gene is TRBD1 (5 bases). Germline CDR1 reads MNHEY; CDR2 reads SVGEGT. V was cut by 0 bases and J by 4 bases, with 13 bases left in between. This CDR3 region has 15 residues. The CDR3: CASSYSAGKGYEQYF. The CDR3 coding sequence is TGTGCCAGCAGTTACTCTGCAGGGAAGGGGTACGAGCAGTACTTC.

CDR3 loop: CASSSRTSADTQYF. The CDR3 bases are TGCGCCAGCAGCTCCCGGACTAGCGCAGATACGCAGTATTTT. The chain links TRBV5-1 to TRBJ2-3; 9 bases map to TRBD2. Germline V CDR1 and CDR2: SGHRS, YFSETQ. This CDR3 comprises 14 residues. V was pared by 3 bases and J by 4 bases, with 3 bases of the junction left unmatched.

The gene calls are TRBV7-2 and TRBJ2-2; D uncertain. The CDR3 spans 13 residues. Trimming took off 5 bases at V and 6 bases at J, with 10 bases between the two ends. Looked up from germline, CDR1 is SGHTA and CDR2 is FQGNSA. The CDR3: CASSTDGAGELFF. For the CDR3, the DNA is TGTGCCAGCAGCACCGATGGGGCCGGGGAGCTGTTTTTT. The full variable domain, rest sourced from reference TRBV7-2 and TRBJ2-2, is GAGVSQSPSNKVTEKGKDVELRCDPISGHTALYWYRQSLGQGLEFLIYFQGNSAPDKSGLPSDRFSAERTGGSVSTLTIQRTQQEDSAVYLCASSTDGAGELFFGEGSRLTVL.

V is TRBV10-3 and J is TRBJ1-2; 8 bases match TRBD1. This CDR3 comprises 13 residues. V dropped 6 bases and J dropped 4; count of bases not matched to a gene: 4. Germline V lookup: CDR1 ENHRY, CDR2 SYGVKD. CDR3 sequence reads: CAIRGTGPYGYTF. Written as DNA, the CDR3 is TGTGCCATCAGGGGGACAGGACCCTATGGCTACACCTTC.

The chain is built from TRBV24-1 and TRBJ2-5, with TRBD2 identical over 12 bases. In germline, CDR1 is KGHDR, CDR2 SFDVKD. V shed 4 bases, J shed 5 bases, and the junction held 7 bases outside the gene matches. The length of the CDR3 is 16 residues. The chain's CDR3 is CATSDWGLAGGETQYF. The CDR3 coding sequence is TGTGCCACCAGTGACTGGGGACTAGCGGGTGGGGAGACCCAGTACTTC.

The rearrangement links TRBV7-3 to TRBJ2-1; D gene unclear. CDR3 length: 14 residues. The ends were cut back, 5 bases at V and 2 bases at J, with 10 bases in the middle. Germline-derived CDR1 and CDR2 are SGHTA and FQGTGA. The CDR3 DNA is TGTGCCAGCAGCCCGTCTCAGGCCTACAATGAGCAGTTCTTC. It yields the protein CASSPSQAYNEQFF.